This is a list of T cell receptor beta chains from one sample in a study of cytomegalovirus exposure and HLA in healthy donors. Data came from immunoSEQ multiplex PCR; TCRdb stores just in-frame clones and leaves some out. The data hold about 170,000 clones, with more than 60% observed a single time. The sample was PBMCs. These receptors originate from a female donor in good health and CMV-seronegative. CDR3s include the opening cysteine and the closing phenylalanine or tryptophan. Each record gives: clone size, D gene, J gene, V gene, CDR3 protein. D genes are given only for firm matches. Clone sizes are given selectively: once, few, many, or a class where the clone is expanded.

abundance: -
d_gene: -
j_gene: TRBJ2-7
v_gene: TRBV14
CDR3aa: CASSQDRNSYEQYF

abundance: -
d_gene: TRBD1
j_gene: TRBJ1-2
v_gene: TRBV5-6
CDR3aa: CASSAIPGQGEDTF

abundance: few
d_gene: TRBD1
j_gene: TRBJ1-1
v_gene: TRBV18
CDR3aa: CASSPRTGGNTEAFF

abundance: -
d_gene: -
j_gene: TRBJ1-6
v_gene: TRBV27
CDR3aa: CASRANRGDRSYNSPLHF

abundance: -
d_gene: TRBD1
j_gene: TRBJ2-3
v_gene: TRBV12-5
CDR3aa: CASGPGQGKDTQYF

abundance: -
d_gene: -
j_gene: TRBJ1-1
v_gene: TRBV28
CDR3aa: CASSLPAGNTEAFF

abundance: -
d_gene: TRBD1
j_gene: TRBJ2-3
v_gene: TRBV9
CDR3aa: CASTLGTGDTDTQYF

abundance: -
d_gene: TRBD1
j_gene: TRBJ1-5
v_gene: TRBV19
CDR3aa: CASSPRTGYQPQHF

abundance: -
d_gene: -
j_gene: TRBJ1-2
v_gene: TRBV27
CDR3aa: CASSLSAGIYGYTF

abundance: -
d_gene: TRBD1
j_gene: TRBJ1-4
v_gene: TRBV27
CDR3aa: CASSPIQGAVEKLFF

abundance: -
d_gene: TRBD1
j_gene: TRBJ2-7
v_gene: TRBV6-5
CDR3aa: CASSRGDRGSEQYF

abundance: -
d_gene: TRBD2
j_gene: TRBJ2-1
v_gene: TRBV28
CDR3aa: CASRPTGTIYNEQFF

abundance: -
d_gene: -
j_gene: TRBJ2-1
v_gene: TRBV10-2
CDR3aa: CASSEYRTINEQFF

abundance: -
d_gene: TRBD1
j_gene: TRBJ2-4
v_gene: TRBV7-8
CDR3aa: CASSLQGGGKNIQYF

abundance: -
d_gene: -
j_gene: TRBJ1-5
v_gene: TRBV19
CDR3aa: CASTPAPIQGYSNQPQHF

abundance: -
d_gene: -
j_gene: TRBJ1-3
v_gene: TRBV6-5
CDR3aa: CASSYSDSSGNTIYF

abundance: -
d_gene: TRBD1
j_gene: TRBJ1-3
v_gene: TRBV2
CDR3aa: CASKNRGGNTIYF

abundance: -
d_gene: -
j_gene: TRBJ2-7
v_gene: TRBV7-9
CDR3aa: CASSLRQGSYEQYF

abundance: -
d_gene: -
j_gene: TRBJ2-2
v_gene: TRBV7-2
CDR3aa: CASSLGRGDTGELFF

abundance: -
d_gene: TRBD1
j_gene: TRBJ1-3
v_gene: TRBV18
CDR3aa: CASSPQGQGSGNTIYF

abundance: -
d_gene: TRBD1
j_gene: TRBJ1-5
v_gene: TRBV10-3
CDR3aa: CAISGTGNQPQHF

abundance: -
d_gene: TRBD1
j_gene: TRBJ2-2
v_gene: TRBV6-5
CDR3aa: CASIGTGIGELFF

abundance: -
d_gene: TRBD2
j_gene: TRBJ2-3
v_gene: TRBV6-1
CDR3aa: CASSELAGTDTQYF

abundance: -
d_gene: -
j_gene: TRBJ1-6
v_gene: TRBV5-5
CDR3aa: CASSLGQDNSPLHF

abundance: -
d_gene: -
j_gene: TRBJ2-1
v_gene: TRBV9
CDR3aa: CASSVGGERKFF

abundance: few
d_gene: TRBD1
j_gene: TRBJ2-7
v_gene: TRBV19
CDR3aa: CASRSGTGGSYEQYF

abundance: -
d_gene: -
j_gene: TRBJ2-2
v_gene: TRBV6-1
CDR3aa: CASSEQAPTGELFF

abundance: -
d_gene: -
j_gene: TRBJ2-7
v_gene: TRBV27
CDR3aa: CASQLAGEPPFEQYF

abundance: -
d_gene: TRBD1
j_gene: TRBJ1-6
v_gene: TRBV7-2
CDR3aa: CASSLANGGQVSPLHF

abundance: -
d_gene: TRBD1
j_gene: TRBJ1-1
v_gene: TRBV6-5
CDR3aa: CASSYSGQGVTEETFF

abundance: -
d_gene: -
j_gene: -
v_gene: TRBV5-1
CDR3aa: CASSLGLTYEQYF

abundance: -
d_gene: -
j_gene: TRBJ1-1
v_gene: TRBV28
CDR3aa: CASSFPMRQATEAFF

abundance: -
d_gene: TRBD1
j_gene: TRBJ1-1
v_gene: TRBV6-5
CDR3aa: CASSWEQGSEAFF

abundance: few
d_gene: -
j_gene: TRBJ2-7
v_gene: TRBV5-6
CDR3aa: CASSLAPGGAHEQYF

abundance: -
d_gene: -
j_gene: TRBJ1-5
v_gene: TRBV6-1
CDR3aa: CASSDTAGGQPQHF

abundance: -
d_gene: TRBD1
j_gene: TRBJ1-6
v_gene: TRBV5-8
CDR3aa: CASSLNRGRSPLHF

abundance: once
d_gene: -
j_gene: TRBJ1-1
v_gene: TRBV6-5
CDR3aa: CATHRETEAFF

abundance: -
d_gene: -
j_gene: TRBJ2-1
v_gene: TRBV28
CDR3aa: CASSLRAIAYNEQFF

abundance: few
d_gene: -
j_gene: TRBJ2-3
v_gene: TRBV29-1
CDR3aa: CSFSPTRQRSTDTQYF

abundance: few
d_gene: TRBD2
j_gene: TRBJ2-1
v_gene: TRBV19
CDR3aa: CASSPGTSGNEQFF

abundance: -
d_gene: -
j_gene: TRBJ1-4
v_gene: TRBV28
CDR3aa: CASTSDRSNEKLFF

abundance: -
d_gene: -
j_gene: TRBJ1-6
v_gene: TRBV7-2
CDR3aa: CASSLVTAPLHF

abundance: few
d_gene: -
j_gene: TRBJ2-3
v_gene: TRBV7-3
CDR3aa: CASSLALVGADTQYF

abundance: -
d_gene: -
j_gene: TRBJ2-4
v_gene: TRBV13
CDR3aa: CASSLLPRPILAKNIQYF

abundance: -
d_gene: -
j_gene: TRBJ1-1
v_gene: TRBV19
CDR3aa: CASSPRGDTEAFF